This TCR beta chain was recovered during a study of blood T cell repertoires in COVID-19. Across the whole study: The samples span acute and convalescent COVID-19 from the United States, Italy and Spain. Nucleic acid was either cDNA or gDNA, and it came from T cells, B-cell-depleted T cells, or PBMCs.

The CDR3 runs 14 residues. The V gene's germline CDR1 is SGHTS and CDR2 YDEGEE. Trimming took 7 bases from V and 1 from J, leaving 12 bases between them. Original analysis: Reference gene primer amplification gave nucleated cell count estimates. Produced via immunoSEQ multiplex PCR; TCRdb's table is partial and in-frame only. D and trimming come from the DNA, and the V and J calls and clone size come from that table. The repertoire holds 200,000 to 250,000 clones, with approximately 84% as singletons. Sample: peripheral blood. The gene calls are TRBV5-8 and TRBJ1-5; maybe TRBD1 (5 bases). The origin of this receptor is a man aged 50-60 years who had recovered from COVID-19. This CDR3 is CASYMGGSNQPQHF. The CDR3 nucleotides read TGTGCCAGCTACATGGGGGGGAGCAATCAGCCCCAGCATTTT.